These 24 T cell receptor beta chains share one sample of origin, sequenced in a study of memory CD4+ T cells and cytomegalovirus serostatus. Method: immunoSEQ multiplex PCR; TCRdb's copy keeps in-frame clones and lacks some. The data contain about 40,000 clones, approximately 84% of them seen just once; the ten biggest clones take up less than 0.6%. The sort gate was single viable CD3+CD4+CD8-CD45RO+ cells for memory CD4+ T cells. The sample was memory CD4+ T cells from blood. These receptors all stem from an adult in good health and CMV-seronegative.

The rearrangement uses TRBV5-4 and TRBJ2-5; maybe TRBD2 (7 bases). V was pared by 4 bases and J by 4 bases, with 17 bases between. There are 15 residues in the CDR3. Germline V lookup: CDR1 SGHNT, CDR2 YYREEE (reference sequence). The DNA of the CDR3 is TGTGCCAGCAGCCCGGGGGGCGGTTCGTCAGAGACCCAGTACTTC. Translating it yields CASSPGGGSSETQYF.

V is TRBV15 and J is TRBJ1-5; tentatively, D is TRBD1 (5 bases). The V end lost 6 bases, the J end lost 5 bases, and 17 bases lay between the germline ends. The CDR3 has 15 residues. The germline V gene has CDR1 LNHNV and CDR2 YYDKDF (reference sequence). CDR3: CATRRMGGTDQPQHF. The CDR3 nucleotides are TGTGCCACCAGAAGGATGGGGGGAACCGATCAGCCCCAGCATTTT. Complete variable domain (other parts from reference TRBV15 and TRBJ1-5): DAMVIQNPRYQVTQFGKPVTLSCSQTLNHNVMYWYQQKSSQAPKLLFHYYDKDFNNEADTPDNFQSRRPNTSFCFLDIRSPGLGDTAMYLCATRRMGGTDQPQHFGDGTRLSIL.

The chain employs TRBV5-5 and TRBJ2-7, with D maybe TRBD2 (5 bases). Germline V lookup: CDR1 SGHKS, CDR2 YYEKEE (reference sequence). Trimming cost V 1 base and J 6 bases, with 14 bases left between them. The CDR3 runs to 14 residues. The CDR3 sequence is CASSLIRDFSEQYF. DNA for the CDR3: TGTGCCAGCAGCTTGATCCGGGATTTTTCCGAGCAGTACTTC. The full variable domain, with the rest looked up from reference TRBV5-5 and TRBJ2-7, is DAGVTQSPTHLIKTRGQQVTLRCSPISGHKSVSWYQQVLGQGPQFIFQYYEKEERGRGNFPDRFSARQFPNYSSELNVNALLLGDSALYLCASSLIRDFSEQYFGPGTRLTVT.

In this sample, this clone turned up once. The V call is TRBV6-1, the J call TRBJ2-1, with 8 nucleotides matching TRBD2. This CDR3 region has 16 residues. Germline assignment: CDR1 MNHNS and CDR2 SASEGT. V was clipped by 1 base and J by 4 bases; unmatched bases: 6. CDR3 bases: TGTGCCAGCAGTGAAGATGGCGGGGGGTGGTACAATGAGCAGTTCTTC. Its translation is CASSEDGGGWYNEQFF.

The CDR3 nucleotides read TGTGCCAGCAGCTTGGCATCCCTTACCATCTACGAGCAGTACTTC. This encodes CASSLASLTIYEQYF. This chain connects TRBV5-5 to TRBJ2-7; D is uncertain. Germline CDR1 SGHKS, CDR2 YYEKEE (reference sequence). This CDR3 spans 15 amino acids. Trimming removed 0 bases at V and 3 bases at J, with 13 bases between.

The rearrangement uses TRBV18 and TRBJ1-2; 10 bases match TRBD1. The CDR3 spans 16 residues. Per the germline V gene, CDR1 is KGHSH and CDR2 is LQKENI. J lost 2 bases, V lost 6 bases, and 9 bases had no gene match. The CDR3 region has the DNA TGTGCCAGCTCCCCCGGGACAGGGGTGGTGAACTATGGCTACACCTTC. Translating it yields CASSPGTGVVNYGYTF.

This chain uses TRBV2 with TRBJ2-7, with a possible D match to TRBD1 (6 bases). The ends were cut back, 7 bases at V and 4 bases at J, with 8 bases in the middle. Per the germline V gene, CDR1 is SNHLY and CDR2 is FYNNEI. CDR3 length equals 11 residues. The CDR3 spells CASMQGYEQYF. The CDR3 DNA follows: TGTGCCAGCATGCAGGGGTACGAGCAGTACTTC.

The chain carries TRBV5-6 and TRBJ2-2; D gene ambiguous. Germline V gives CDR1 SGHDT, CDR2 YYEEEE. The CDR3 spans 12 residues. The V end lost 2 bases, the J end lost 3 bases, and 2 bases lay between the germline ends. Written as DNA, the CDR3 is TGTGCCAGCAGCTTATACACCGGGGAGCTGTTTTTT. Protein: CASSLYTGELFF.

A single count supports this clone. CDR3: CASSSNGGSGYNEQFF. CDR3 nucleotides: TGTGCCAGTAGTAGCAACGGGGGGAGTGGCTACAATGAGCAGTTCTTC. The chain uses TRBV19 and TRBJ2-1; 7 bases are a match to TRBD2. This CDR3 has 16 amino acids. After removal of 4 bases from V and 3 bases from J, the junction contained 9 bases not matched to a gene. Per the germline V gene, CDR1 is LNHDA and CDR2 is SQIVND (reference sequence).

This chain connects TRBV5-6 to TRBJ1-2; TRBD1 is a possible D gene (5 bases). Germline values: CDR1 SGHDT, CDR2 YYEEEE. Trimming stripped 4 bases from V and 1 base from J, with 20 bases between. The CDR3 runs 17 residues. Written as DNA, the CDR3 is TGTGCCAGCAGCCGGGACGAAGGGGAGCCCGGTAACTATGGCTACACCTTC. Its protein product is CASSRDEGEPGNYGYTF.

The genes are TRBV18 and TRBJ2-1, with TRBD1 as a possible D gene (5 bases). Per germline, CDR1 KGHSH and CDR2 LQKENI. V gave up 0 bases and J gave up 6 bases, with 15 bases separating them. CDR3 length equals 16 residues. DNA for the CDR3: TGTGCCAGCTCACCACCAAGGGGCTCTAATTTCAATGAGCAGTTCTTC. Protein product: CASSPPRGSNFNEQFF.

The rearrangement links TRBV25-1 to TRBJ2-7, with D possibly TRBD1 on 6 matching bases. The CDR3 is made up of 14 amino acids. V shed 3 bases and J shed 6 bases, with 15 bases lying between them. Germline assignment: CDR1 MGHDK and CDR2 SYGVNS. The CDR3 nucleotides read TGTGCCAGCAGTGACCCCCGACAGGCTCTCGAGCAGTACTTC. It encodes CASSDPRQALEQYF.

The rearrangement joins TRBV5-1 to TRBJ2-7, with 16 bases that match TRBD2. Germline assignment: CDR1 SGHRS and CDR2 YFSETQ. With V trimmed by 3 bases and J by 1 base, 10 bases remained unmatched. CDR3 length equals 19 residues. CDR3 loop: CASSSWSGLAGGGSYEQYF. As DNA, the CDR3 is TGCGCCAGCAGCTCGTGGTCGGGACTAGCGGGGGGGGGATCCTACGAGCAGTACTTC.

V and J are TRBV9 and TRBJ2-5; TRBD2 matches at 14 bases. The CDR3 loop spans 22 amino acids. With V trimmed by 3 bases and J by 3 bases, 22 bases remained unmatched. Germline V CDR1 and CDR2: SGDLS, YYNGEE. CDR3 protein: CASSAQTRTSGGWRGIEETQYF. The DNA for the CDR3 is TGTGCCAGCAGCGCCCAGACCCGGACTAGCGGGGGGTGGCGGGGGATAGAAGAGACCCAGTACTTC.

The V gene is TRBV11-1, the J gene TRBJ1-2; D uncertain. With 0 bases removed from V and 4 bases from J, the gap between germline ends came to 12 bases. CDR3 size: 15 residues. In germline, CDR1 is SGHAT, CDR2 FQDESV (reference sequence). CDR3 residues: CASSLARGVGYGYTF. The CDR3 DNA reads TGTGCCAGCAGCTTAGCGCGGGGTGTCGGCTATGGCTACACCTTC.

The V and J genes are TRBV10-3 and TRBJ1-5; D remains ambiguous. The CDR3 sequence is 13 residues long. CDR1 is ENHRY, CDR2 SYGVKD, per germline. The V gene lost 11 bases and the J gene lost 9 bases, with 20 bases spanning the gap. DNA of the CDR3: TGTGCCTCCGTTGCGGATTGGGGAGGGCCCCAGCATTTT. Encoded protein: CASVADWGGPQHF.

The chain employs TRBV9 and TRBJ2-1, with 12 nucleotides matching TRBD1. Looked up from germline, CDR1 is SGDLS and CDR2 is YYNGEE. The CDR3 runs 16 residues. J was trimmed by 7 bases and V by 0 bases; bases with no gene match: 5. The DNA of the CDR3 is TGTGCCAGCAGCGTAGAGGGACAGGGGGCGCGTAATGAGCAGTTCTTC. Protein: CASSVEGQGARNEQFF.

This clone was observed a handful of times. V gene TRBV28 combines with J gene TRBJ2-4, with TRBD2 as a possible D gene (6 bases). The CDR3 covers 18 residues. Germline V gene lookup returns CDR1 MDHEN and CDR2 SYDVKM. Trimming removed 2 bases at V and 0 bases at J, with 17 bases between. This CDR3 is CASSLGGFGPLAKNIQYF. The CDR3 coding sequence is TGTGCCAGCAGTTTAGGGGGGTTCGGACCGCTAGCCAAAAACATTCAGTACTTC.

The chain combines TRBV5-1 with TRBJ1-2; TRBD1 is a possible D gene (5 bases). Germline-derived CDR1 and CDR2 are SGHRS and YFSETQ. The V end lost 3 bases, the J end lost 2 bases, and 17 bases lay between the germline ends. The CDR3 consists of 16 residues. The CDR3 reads CASSSKVTGGNYGYTF. CDR3 nucleotides: TGCGCCAGCAGCTCGAAGGTCACCGGGGGGAACTATGGCTACACCTTC.

V gene TRBV30 combines with J gene TRBJ1-4; maybe TRBD1 (5 bases). In germline, CDR1 is GTSNPN, CDR2 SVGIG (reference sequence). The CDR3 loop spans 12 amino acids. With 1 base removed from V and 10 bases from J, the gap between germline ends came to 10 bases. In DNA form, the CDR3 reads TGTGCCTGGAGTGAGAGGGGTGCAAAACTGTTTTTT. This sequence encodes CAWSERGAKLFF.

This clone was seen more than once but under ten times. The J gene is TRBJ2-1, the V gene TRBV5-4; perhaps TRBD1 as D (5 bases). CDR1 and CDR2 from the germline V gene are SGHNT and YYREEE (reference sequence). The CDR3 runs 15 residues. Trimming took 3 bases from V and 10 from J, leaving 20 bases between them. CDR3 protein: CASSSQGRLGREQFF. The DNA for the CDR3 is TGTGCCAGCAGCTCCCAGGGTCGGCTTGGTCGAGAGCAGTTCTTC.

The chain carries TRBV5-6 and TRBJ2-5; 11 positions agree with TRBD1. With the DNA end fitting TRBJ2-7 better, the J assignment may be wrong. In germline, CDR1 is SGHDT, CDR2 YYEEEE. The CDR3 loop spans 16 amino acids. The CDR3 nucleotides read TGTGCCAGCAGTTACAGGAGGACAGGGGGCCGGGGCGAGCAGTACTTC. Encoded protein: CASSYRRTGGRGEQYF.

Comments on this clone: At the DNA level, this CDR3 is encoded by other sequences in the same sample as well. This sequence joins TRBV4-1 and TRBJ1-1; D is possibly TRBD1 (5 bases). Trimming removed 2 bases from V and 0 bases from J, with 16 bases in between. Germline V gene sequence: CDR1 MGHRA, CDR2 YSYEKL. This CDR3 is 17 amino acids long. CDR3 sequence (DNA): TGCGCCAGCAGCCAATTTTTCAGGGAGAGCTTGAACACTGAAGCTTTCTTT. Protein: CASSQFFRESLNTEAFF.

The chain combines TRBV4-1 with TRBJ2-1; D is uncertain. This CDR3 contains 16 residues. Germline CDR1 MGHRA, CDR2 YSYEKL. V was cut by 4 bases and J by 6 bases, with 19 bases left in between. CDR3 sequence (DNA): TGCGCCAGCAGCCCCTATATGACTGCACCGGCCAATGAGCAGTTCTTC. Its translation is CASSPYMTAPANEQFF.